This T cell receptor beta chain was obtained from a study of CD8+ T cells in alopecia areata. Following RNA extraction, reverse transcription yielded cDNA that acted as the sequencing template. Sequenced by immunoSEQ multiplex PCR; TCRdb stores in-frame clones only, minus some. Seen here are 150,000 to 200,000 clones, less than 65% observed once, and the top ten hold just over 1%. Worth noting for this clone: Antigen unknown.

Whole-study findings and limits: Tofacitinib yielded significantly lower scalp clonality and fewer expanded CD8+ clones among the top 100.

Treatment in this sample: oral pan-JAK inhibitor, 5-10 mg twice daily. Germline V CDR1 and CDR2: SQVTM, ANQGSEA. Trimming removed 7 bases from V and 3 bases from J, with 16 bases in between. This CDR3 region has 13 residues. V is TRBV29-1 and J is TRBJ2-7; either TRBD1 or TRBD2 may fit D (6 bases each). This sequence was found in a human donor with alopecia areata. The material sequenced was CD4+ T cells sorted from blood, taken at week 24, from a patient treated with tofacitinib. CDR3 coding DNA: TGCAGCGCAGGGGACTCCATCGGCTACGAGCAGTACTTC. It encodes CSAGDSIGYEQYF.